These 2 T cell receptor beta chains share one sample of origin, sequenced in a study of shared clonotypes between healthy human individuals (dated by TCRdb to the early 2020s). Library preparation employed the immunoSEQ multiplex PCR assay. TCRdb took this table from immuneACCESS and kept in-frame rearrangements with V and J called. Such tables lack part of the clones; where checked against another copy, unresolved V genes explain under half of the gap, and the rest is unexplained. The sample table contains approximately 2.1 million clones; only one count was recorded for over 90% of them. The ten biggest clones cover around 0.4% of the sample. Sequenced input: naive CD4+ T cells from PBMCs. Read against the paper, the sample's cell subset or site label means: CD45RA+ positively selected. These receptors were obtained from a man younger than 30 in good health. Some clones in this sample may be carry-over from other donors' samples.

The chain links TRBV19 to TRBJ2-1; TRBD2 matches 8 bases. CDR3 size: 16 residues. The germline V gene encodes CDR1 LNHDA and CDR2 SQIVND (reference sequence). The V gene end was trimmed by 5 bases and the J gene end by 0 bases; junction bases not matched to a gene: 6. The CDR3 reads CASSYWTSNSYNEQFF. In DNA form, the CDR3 reads TGTGCCAGTAGTTACTGGACTAGCAACTCCTACAATGAGCAGTTCTTC.

The CDR3 reads CASSMGQLNTEAFF. The CDR3 bases are TGTGCCAGCTCTATGGGACAGCTGAACACTGAAGCTTTCTTT. The chain employs TRBV18 and TRBJ1-1; 7 positions agree with TRBD1. With 6 bases clipped from V and 0 bases from J, the junction kept 4 bases outside the gene matches. This CDR3 has 14 residues. The germline gives CDR1 KGHSH, CDR2 LQKENI.